This T cell receptor (beta chain) was identified in a study of cytomegalovirus exposure and HLA in healthy donors. Whole-study findings and limits: The classifier reportedly diagnosed cytomegalovirus status with high sensitivity and specificity. The authors later found HLA-associated TCR beta chains more clonally expanded than equally common others.

J was trimmed by 8 bases and V by 0 bases; bases with no gene match: 4. CDR1 is SGHRS, CDR2 YFSETQ, per germline. The CDR3 extends over 15 amino acids. As for this clone: Its antigen is still unknown. The same CDR3 can be traced to other DNA sequences in this sample.

PCR amplification relied on 60 Vbeta primers (plus 13 Jbeta primers). This table comes from immunoSEQ multiplex PCR, and its TCRdb copy is limited to in-frame clones, with some not included. The sample carries 100,000 or so clones, about three quarters recorded once. The specimen sequenced was PBMCs. This chain uses TRBV5-1 with TRBJ1-4; 10 bases map to TRBD1. The origin of this receptor is a woman between 40 and 55 years old in good health and CMV-seropositive. DNA for the CDR3: TGCGCCAGCAGCTTGGCTGGGACAGGGGAAGAAAAACTGTTTTTT. Protein: CASSLAGTGEEKLFF.